The clone carrying this TCR beta chain was seen a few times. MiXCR was run by TCRdb on the 5' RACE reads, yielding one entry per CDR3 protein. The sample shows about 360,000 distinct CDR3 sequences, 20% to 25% of them seen only once. The data originate from a study of CD8 T cells in ankylosing spondylitis. Germline CDR1 is SGHDT and CDR2 is YYEEEE. The CDR3 contains 16 residues. V dropped 2 bases and J dropped 1; count of bases not matched to a gene: 8. The J gene is TRBJ2-5, the V gene TRBV5-6; the match to TRBD1 covers 7 bases. This TCR came from a male donor with ankylosing spondylitis or in good health (not recorded which). Sequenced input: blood, either unsorted or a sorted T cell fraction (not recorded which). CDR3 DNA sequence: TGTGCCAGCAGCTTTACAGGGGCCGCCCTCCAAGAGACCCAGTACTTC. This sequence encodes CASSFTGAALQETQYF.